These T cell receptor beta chains were read from a single sample in a study of CD8+ T cells in alopecia areata. Profiling relied on immunoSEQ multiplex PCR, and the TCRdb table lists in-frame clones only, not all of them. This table holds 95,000 to 120,000 clones, roughly 55% found once. Sequences were obtained from NKG2D-low CD8+ T cells sorted from blood. These receptors all stem from a human donor with alopecia areata. The CDR3 runs from the conserved cysteine through the conserved F or W. D genes are given only for firm matches. Not all rows give a size; the values are once, few, many and, for expanded clones, a class.

size	D	V	J	DNA	CDR3
few	.	TRBV30	TRBJ2-2	TGTGCCTGGAGTAGGAACACCGGGGAGCTGTTTTTT	CAWSRNTGELFF
.	.	TRBV4-1	TRBJ2-5	TGCGCCAGCAGCCAAACGGGGCTTGGGGAGACCCAGTACTTC	CASSQTGLGETQYF
few	TRBD2	TRBV30	TRBJ2-7	TGTGCCTGGCAACTAGCAGGCGGGAGCTACGAGCAGTACTTC	CAWQLAGGSYEQYF
.	TRBD2	TRBV2	TRBJ2-3	TGTGCCAGCGTGGCGGGGGATTCGACTAGCACAGATACGCAGTATTTT	CASVAGDSTSTDTQYF
once	TRBD1	TRBV27	TRBJ1-2	TGTGCCAGCAGGTACAGGGGTGAGGACACCTTC	CASRYRGEDTF
.	.	TRBV9	TRBJ2-5	TGTGCCAGCAGCGTAGAAGGGGATGGAGGAGAGACCCAGTACTTC	CASSVEGDGGETQYF
.	.	TRBV5-1	TRBJ2-1	TGCGCCAGCAGCCCAGGGGGGCCCGATGAGCAGTTCTTC	CASSPGGPDEQFF
few	TRBD2	TRBV4-1	TRBJ2-5	TGCGCCAGCAGCCAAGGCCCGGGAGGCGAGGTCTTCGTGGAGACCCAGTACTTC	CASSQGPGGEVFVETQYF
.	.	TRBV27	TRBJ2-7	TGTGCCAGCAGTTCCAGGGTAGCCTACGAGCAGTACTTC	CASSSRVAYEQYF
once	.	TRBV4-1	TRBJ1-1	TGCGCCAGCAGCCAAGTAGCGGGCTTGAACACTGAAGCTTTCTTT	CASSQVAGLNTEAFF
.	.	TRBV7-8	TRBJ2-5	TGTGCCAGCAGCCCTGGGAAGGGGGGTGAGACCCAGTACTTC	CASSPGKGGETQYF
.	.	TRBV27	TRBJ2-5	TGTGCCAGCAGTGCCGGGAATAAGCTCGAGACCCAGTACTTC	CASSAGNKLETQYF
.	.	TRBV7-9	TRBJ2-3	TGTGCCAGCAGCTTAGCGGACCATTTTCCGCAGTATTTT	CASSLADHFPQYF
few	.	TRBV4-1	TRBJ2-3	TGCGCCAGCAGCCAAGTACCAGGCAGAGGCACAGATACGCAGTATTTT	CASSQVPGRGTDTQYF
few	.	TRBV6-5	TRBJ1-1	TGTGCCAGCAACAGACGAAACACTGAAGCTTTCTTT	CASNRRNTEAFF
.	TRBD1	TRBV29-1	TRBJ1-2	TGCAGCTCGGACACAGGGGGCGCGGGCTATGGCTACACCTTC	CSSDTGGAGYGYTF
many	TRBD2	TRBV13	TRBJ2-1	TGTGCCACTGACGGAGGGACTACAAACAATGAGCAGTTCTTC	CATDGGTTNNEQFF
.	TRBD2	TRBV6-6	TRBJ2-1	TGTGCCAGCAGTATAACTAGCGGCAGCTCCTACAATGAGCAGTTCTTC	CASSITSGSSYNEQFF
few	.	TRBV28	TRBJ2-7	TGTGCCATCAGTCGGGAAAACTACGAGCAGTACTTC	CAISRENYEQYF
.	.	TRBV6-5	TRBJ2-1	TGTGCCAGCAGTTACGGGGCGAATGAGCAGTTCTTC	CASSYGANEQFF
.	TRBD2	TRBV27	TRBJ2-7	TGTGCCAGCGGGCTAGCGGCTGCCTACGAGCAGTACTTC	CASGLAAAYEQYF
.	TRBD1	TRBV5-1	TRBJ1-5	TGCGCCAGCAGCGCTACAGGGGGCGCGGATCAGCCCCAGCATTTT	CASSATGGADQPQHF
.	TRBD2	TRBV11-3	TRBJ2-1	TGTGCCAGCAGCTGGGGGACTACCTCCTACAATGAGCAGTTCTTC	CASSWGTTSYNEQFF
.	.	TRBV29-1	TRBJ2-1	TGCAGCGTTGACGCTGGCGGGACTGGTGAGCAGTTCTTC	CSVDAGGTGEQFF
few	.	TRBV14	TRBJ2-6	TGTGCCAGCAGCCTCAGGAGGGTCTCCTCTGGGGCCAACGTCCTGACTTTC	CASSLRRVSSGANVLTF
.	.	TRBV27	TRBJ2-1	TGTGCCAGCAGTGTAACGAACTCCTACAATGAGCAGTTCTTC	CASSVTNSYNEQFF
.	.	TRBV27	TRBJ2-7	TGTGCCAGCAATGCCAGGGTAGGTGGCTACGAGCAGTACTTC	CASNARVGGYEQYF
.	.	TRBV7-6	TRBJ2-1	TGTGCCAGCAGCGGCTCGGGCAATGAGCAGTTCTTC	CASSGSGNEQFF
.	.	TRBV6-1	TRBJ2-1	TGTGCCAGCAGTGAAGTAGATCATCAAGGGGGCAATGAGCAGTTCTTC	CASSEVDHQGGNEQFF
few	.	TRBV7-9	TRBJ2-7	TGTGCCAGCCAGCTCCATCCCAGCGGAGATTACGAGCAGTACTTC	CASQLHPSGDYEQYF
.	.	TRBV27	TRBJ2-7	TGTGCCAGCAGTCCTGGGGCCGAGACCTACGAGCAGTACTTC	CASSPGAETYEQYF
.	.	TRBV7-9	TRBJ1-1	TGTGCCAGCAGCCCCGGGATTGAAGCTTTCTTT	CASSPGIEAFF
.	.	TRBV15	TRBJ1-5	TGTGCCACCAGCAGAGATCTGGGGACACGCCAGCCCCAGCATTTT	CATSRDLGTRQPQHF
.	.	TRBV5-1	TRBJ1-2	TGCGCCAGCAGCCTCCAGGACGTGAACTATGGCTACACCTTC	CASSLQDVNYGYTF
.	.	TRBV29-1	TRBJ2-1	TGCAGCGTTGAGGGCGTCGAGGGGTCCTACAATGAGCAGTTCTTC	CSVEGVEGSYNEQFF
.	TRBD2	TRBV27	TRBJ2-7	TGTGCCAGCCGCCGACTAGCGTCCGAGCAGTACTTC	CASRRLASEQYF
.	.	TRBV6-6	TRBJ2-7	TGTGCCAGCACAGGGGGGGCCGAGCAGTACTTC	CASTGGAEQYF
.	TRBD1	TRBV9	TRBJ1-5	TGTGCCAGCAGCGTGACAGGGGATTATCAGCCCCAGCATTTT	CASSVTGDYQPQHF
.	TRBD1	TRBV10-3	TRBJ2-7	TGTGCCATCAGTGGGGACAGTTTTAGCTCCTACGAGCAGTACTTC	CAISGDSFSSYEQYF
few	.	TRBV7-3	TRBJ2-3	TGTGCCAGCAGCTTAACAGGGATGCACAGTGATACGCAGTATTTT	CASSLTGMHSDTQYF
.	TRBD1	TRBV13	TRBJ2-1	TGTGCCAGCAAGCCGGGACAGGGGTACAATGAGCAGTTCTTC	CASKPGQGYNEQFF
.	.	TRBV6-1	TRBJ1-2	TGTGCCAGCAGTGAAATCCGGACAGCACGACTTAACTATGGCTACACCTTC	CASSEIRTARLNYGYTF
medium-sized	TRBD2	TRBV18	TRBJ2-1	TGTGCCAGCTCACCAGAAGGAGGGAGGGCCCTCAACAATGAGCAGTTCTTC	CASSPEGGRALNNEQFF
.	TRBD1	TRBV5-1	TRBJ2-1	TGCGCCAGCAGCTACGACAGGGCGAATGAGCAGTTCTTC	CASSYDRANEQFF
.	.	TRBV29-1	TRBJ1-2	TGCAGCGTTGAGGAACCTGGGGCAGGAAGTTTTGGCTACACCTTC	CSVEEPGAGSFGYTF
few	.	TRBV6-6	TRBJ2-7	TGTGCCAGCAGTTACTCCGGGGCATACGAGCAGTACTTC	CASSYSGAYEQYF
.	.	TRBV4-1	TRBJ2-7	TGCGCCAGCAGCCAAGTCATTGTCTCCTACGAGCAGTACTTC	CASSQVIVSYEQYF
.	.	TRBV30	TRBJ2-1	TGTGCCTGGAGTACTTGGACGGTGGGGAATGAGCAGTTCTTC	CAWSTWTVGNEQFF